Below, one TCR beta chain is given with its context. Data came from immunoSEQ multiplex PCR; TCRdb stores just in-frame clones and leaves some out. The sample shows some 1.4 million clones, around 97% of them seen only once. This record belongs to a study of shared clonotypes between healthy human individuals. The germline V gene encodes CDR1 SNHLY and CDR2 FYNNEI. CDR3 length: 15 residues. Deletions cut 5 bases from V and 0 bases from J, with 14 bases between. The chain has TRBV2 and TRBJ2-7; D is possibly TRBD1 (6 bases). The sample consisted of naive CD4+ T cells sorted from blood. The subset: CD45RA+ positively selected. The origin of this receptor is a young man in good health. CDR3 sequence reads: CASSRAGQNSYEQYF. CDR3 sequence (DNA): TGTGCCAGCAGTCGGGCAGGACAGAACTCCTACGAGCAGTACTTC.